This TCR beta chain was identified during a study of blood T cell repertoires in COVID-19. CDR1 is LNHDA and CDR2 is SQIVND in the germline V gene (reference sequence). V lost 1 base to trimming and J lost 8 bases; unmatched junction nucleotides: 9. This CDR3 is 15 amino acids long. In the authors' methods: Reference gene primer amplification in the assay estimated nucleated cell counts. Only in-frame clones appear in the TCRdb table, and some are missing; sequencing was by immunoSEQ multiplex PCR. The V and J calls and the clone size are those of that table, but D and trimming were determined from the DNA. The data show 150,000 to 200,000 clones, around 87% seen once. Seattle cases were enrolled at active infection and followed longitudinally.

The V gene is TRBV19, the J gene TRBJ1-2, with 8 bases matching TRBD1. This TCR came from a woman aged 80 or older with COVID-19, enrolled during active disease. Specimen: peripheral blood. CDR3 residues: CASSIGNVRGRGYTF. The CDR3 DNA sequence: TGTGCCAGTAGTATAGGAAATGTCAGGGGGCGCGGCTACACCTTC.